This T cell receptor (beta chain) was obtained from a study of blood T cell repertoires in COVID-19. Study as a whole: Specimens from acute and convalescent COVID-19 originated in the United States, Italy and Spain. Sources were T cells, B-cell-depleted T cells, or PBMCs; the material itself was cDNA or gDNA.

CDR3 length equals 16 residues. V was clipped by 2 bases and J by 6 bases; unmatched bases: 9. Germline CDR1 is SGHTA and CDR2 is FQGNSA. In the study's own analysis: Amplified reference gene primers provided the basis for estimating nucleated cell counts. Assay used: immunoSEQ multiplex PCR; TCRdb lists only in-frame clones, some missing. That table supplies the V and J calls and clone size; D and trimming were determined from the DNA. The sample yields more than 40,000 clones, more than 75% seen once. V and J are TRBV7-2 and TRBJ2-2; the match to TRBD2 covers 7 bases. The sequenced sample consisted of peripheral blood. The receptor comes from a man aged 45-65 years with active COVID-19. CDR3: CASSLNAGEVAGELFF. CDR3 bases: TGTGCCAGCAGCTTAAACGCGGGAGAAGTGGCCGGGGAGCTGTTTTTT.